This entry concerns a single T cell receptor (beta chain). This record belongs to a study of monozygotic twins with inflammatory bowel disease. Germline V gives CDR1 DFQATT, CDR2 SNEGSKA (reference sequence). The CDR3 consists of 15 residues. Eight separate reactions per sample served to make cDNA. Template switching added UMIs carrying a 6-nucleotide sample barcode. Reprocessing the 5' RACE reads, TCRdb reports a single entry for every CDR3 protein and omits DNA. The sample includes approximately 150,000 distinct CDR3 sequences. Donors each gave around 2.5 ml of blood. Total RNA from whole blood was isolated with no T cell sorting.

Sequenced material: blood. The TCR comes from a human donor with ulcerative colitis or Crohn's disease, or a healthy co-twin of an affected twin (not recorded which). The chain carries TRBV20-1 and TRBJ1-1; TCRdb indicates TRBD1, and absent DNA this call remains unverified. Here the CDR3 reads CSADDREDANTEAFF.